What follows describes a single T cell receptor (beta chain). Antigen unknown. Primers used in a second PCR of roughly 6 to 11 cycles were a sample-barcoded 5' primer and a J-beta primer mix. TCRdb processed the 5' RACE reads anew with MiXCR; each CDR3 protein has one entry. The sample carries around 990,000 distinct CDR3 sequences, around 25% recorded once. This sample was included in a study of blood T cells in healthy people across ages. The germline gives CDR1 SGHRS, CDR2 YFSETQ. V shed 2 bases and J 8 bases; nucleotides not matched to a gene: 8. The CDR3 covers 16 residues. Findings and caveats of the study: More naive CD4+ cells and higher diversity were found in long-lived than in aged donors.

These data also featured in a second study, about T cells of mothers and their children. That source notes: The cDNA synthesis received all extracted RNA, at about 1.5 ug per 15 ul.

Material: blood. The gene calls are TRBV5-1 and TRBJ1-6, with 9 bases that match TRBD1. The TCR sequence derives from a girl aged 2-15 years in good health. This CDR3 reads CASSLFPQGADSPLHF. CDR3 DNA: TGCGCCAGCAGCTTATTCCCACAGGGGGCGGATTCACCCCTCCACTTT.